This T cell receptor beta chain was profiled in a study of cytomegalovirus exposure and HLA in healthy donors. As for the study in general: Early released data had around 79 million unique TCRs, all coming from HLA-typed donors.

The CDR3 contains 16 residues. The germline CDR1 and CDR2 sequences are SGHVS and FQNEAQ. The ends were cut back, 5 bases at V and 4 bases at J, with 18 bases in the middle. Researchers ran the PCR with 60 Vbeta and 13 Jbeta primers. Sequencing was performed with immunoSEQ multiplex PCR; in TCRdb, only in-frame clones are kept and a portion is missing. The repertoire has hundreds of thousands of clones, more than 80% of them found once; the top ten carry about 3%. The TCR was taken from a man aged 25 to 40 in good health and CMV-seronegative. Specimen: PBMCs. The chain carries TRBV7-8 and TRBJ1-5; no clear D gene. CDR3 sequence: CASSLSRRARNQPQHF. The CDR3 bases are TGTGCCAGCAGCCTCTCTCGGCGGGCGCGGAATCAGCCCCAGCATTTT. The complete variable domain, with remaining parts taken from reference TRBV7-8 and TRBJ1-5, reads GAGVSQSPRYKVAKRGQDVALRCDPISGHVSLFWYQQALGQGPEFLTYFQNEAQLDKSGLPSDRFFAERPEGSVSTLKIQRTQQEDSAVYLCASSLSRRARNQPQHFGDGTRLSIL.